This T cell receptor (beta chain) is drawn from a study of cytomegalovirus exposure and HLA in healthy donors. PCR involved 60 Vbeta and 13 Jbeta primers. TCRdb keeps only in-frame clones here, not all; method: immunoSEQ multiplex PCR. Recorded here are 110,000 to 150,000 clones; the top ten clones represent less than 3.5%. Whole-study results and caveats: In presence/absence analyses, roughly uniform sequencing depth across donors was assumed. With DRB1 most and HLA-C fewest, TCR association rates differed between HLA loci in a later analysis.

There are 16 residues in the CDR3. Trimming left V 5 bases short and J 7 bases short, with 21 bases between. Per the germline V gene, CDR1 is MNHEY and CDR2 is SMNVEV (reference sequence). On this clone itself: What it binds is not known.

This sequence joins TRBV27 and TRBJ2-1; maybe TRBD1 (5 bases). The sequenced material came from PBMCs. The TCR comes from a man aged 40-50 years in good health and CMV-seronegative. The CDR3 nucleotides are TGTGCCAGCAGTGCAGGCAGGCCATCTAGGGGAAATGAGCAGTTCTTC. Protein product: CASSAGRPSRGNEQFF.